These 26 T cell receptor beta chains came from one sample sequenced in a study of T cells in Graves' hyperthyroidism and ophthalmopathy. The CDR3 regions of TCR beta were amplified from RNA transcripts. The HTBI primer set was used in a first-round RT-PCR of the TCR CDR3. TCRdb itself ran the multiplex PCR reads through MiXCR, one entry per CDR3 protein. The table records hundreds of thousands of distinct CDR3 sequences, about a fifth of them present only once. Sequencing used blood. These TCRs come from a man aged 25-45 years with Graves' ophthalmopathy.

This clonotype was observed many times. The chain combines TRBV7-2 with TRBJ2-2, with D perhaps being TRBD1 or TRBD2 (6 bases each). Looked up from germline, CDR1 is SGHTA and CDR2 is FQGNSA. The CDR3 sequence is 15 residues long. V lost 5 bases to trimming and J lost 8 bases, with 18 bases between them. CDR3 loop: CASSPQGLRGGELFF. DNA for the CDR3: TGTGCCAGCAGCCCACAGGGACTTCGAGGGGGGGAGCTGTTTTTT.

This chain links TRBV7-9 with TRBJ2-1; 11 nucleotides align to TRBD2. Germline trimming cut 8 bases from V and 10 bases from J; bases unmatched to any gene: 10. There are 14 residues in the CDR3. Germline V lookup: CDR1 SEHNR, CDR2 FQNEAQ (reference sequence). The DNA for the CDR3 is TGTGCCAGCTCAGGGACTAGCGGAGAATTGGAGCAGTTCTTC. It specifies CASSGTSGELEQFF.

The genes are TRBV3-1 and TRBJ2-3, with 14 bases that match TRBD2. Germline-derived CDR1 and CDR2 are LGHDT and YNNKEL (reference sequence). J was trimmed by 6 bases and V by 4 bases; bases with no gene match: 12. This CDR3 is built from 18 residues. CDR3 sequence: CASSLPTGGLAGVDTQYF. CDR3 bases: TGTGCCAGCAGCCTCCCTACCGGGGGACTAGCGGGAGTGGATACGCAGTATTTT.

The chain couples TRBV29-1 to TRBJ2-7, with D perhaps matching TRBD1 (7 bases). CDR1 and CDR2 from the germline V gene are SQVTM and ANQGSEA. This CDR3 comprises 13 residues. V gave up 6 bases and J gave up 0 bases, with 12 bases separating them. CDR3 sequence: CSVAGQLSYEQYF. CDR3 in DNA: TGCAGCGTGGCGGGACAGCTCTCCTACGAGCAGTACTTC.

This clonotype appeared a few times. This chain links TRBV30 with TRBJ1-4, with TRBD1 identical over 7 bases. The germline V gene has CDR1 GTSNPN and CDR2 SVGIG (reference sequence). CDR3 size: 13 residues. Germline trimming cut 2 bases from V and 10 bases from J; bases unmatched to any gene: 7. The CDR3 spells CAWSPAGQLKLFF. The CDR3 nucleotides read TGTGCCTGGAGTCCGGCGGGACAGTTAAAACTGTTTTTT. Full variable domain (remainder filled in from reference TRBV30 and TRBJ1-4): SQTIHQWPATLVQPVGSPLSLECTVEGTSNPNLYWYRQAAGRGLQLLFYSVGIGQISSEVPQNLSASRPQDRQFILSSKKLLLSDSGFYLCAWSPAGQLKLFFGSGTQLSVL.

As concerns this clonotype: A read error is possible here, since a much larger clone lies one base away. CDR3 residues: CASSSRTGSGYTF. Here the CDR3 DNA reads TGTGCCAGCAGCTCCCGGACAGGGAGCGGCTACACCTTC. The chain couples TRBV7-2 to TRBJ1-2; 8 nucleotides line up with TRBD1. Per germline, CDR1 SGHTA and CDR2 FQGNSA. The CDR3 is 13 amino acids. V lost 4 bases, J lost 8 bases, and 6 bases stayed unmatched.

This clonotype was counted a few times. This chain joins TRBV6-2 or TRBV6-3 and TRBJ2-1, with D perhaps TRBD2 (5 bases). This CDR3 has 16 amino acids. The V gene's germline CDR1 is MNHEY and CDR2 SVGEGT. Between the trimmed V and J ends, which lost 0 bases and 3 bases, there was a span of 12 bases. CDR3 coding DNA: TGTGCCAGCAGTTACTCGACTCTAGCAGGCTACAATGAGCAGTTCTTC. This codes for CASSYSTLAGYNEQFF.

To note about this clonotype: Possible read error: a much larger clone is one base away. CDR3 residues: CASSFNRGVYEQYF. The CDR3 bases are TGTGCCAGCAGTTTCAACAGGGGGGTCTACGAGCAGTACTTC. V is TRBV28 and J is TRBJ2-7; 8 bases line up with TRBD1. The CDR3 has 14 amino acids. Germline CDR1 MDHEN, CDR2 SYDVKM. The junction had 4 bases not matched to a gene; V was cut back by 3 bases and J by 3 bases.

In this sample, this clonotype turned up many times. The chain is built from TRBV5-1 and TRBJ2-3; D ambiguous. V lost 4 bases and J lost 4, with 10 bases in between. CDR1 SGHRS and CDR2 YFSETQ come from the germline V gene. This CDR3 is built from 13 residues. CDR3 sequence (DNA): TGCGCCAGCAGCCCGCCGGCGGCAGATACGCAGTATTTT. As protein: CASSPPAADTQYF.

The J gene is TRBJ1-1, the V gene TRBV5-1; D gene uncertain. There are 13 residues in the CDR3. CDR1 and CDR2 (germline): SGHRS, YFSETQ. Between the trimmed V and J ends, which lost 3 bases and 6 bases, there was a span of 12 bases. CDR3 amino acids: CASSSDTQAEAFF. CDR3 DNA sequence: TGCGCCAGCAGCTCCGACACCCAGGCTGAAGCTTTCTTT.

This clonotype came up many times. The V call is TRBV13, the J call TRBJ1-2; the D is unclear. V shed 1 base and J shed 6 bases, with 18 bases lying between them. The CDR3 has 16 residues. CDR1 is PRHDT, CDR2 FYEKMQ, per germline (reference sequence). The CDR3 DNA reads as TGTGCCAGCAGCTTAGCTCCGCGGGGTCGGGATGATGGCTACACCTTC. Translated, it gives CASSLAPRGRDDGYTF. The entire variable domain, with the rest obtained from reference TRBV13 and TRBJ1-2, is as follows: AAGVIQSPRHLIKEKRETATLKCYPIPRHDTVYWYQQGPGQDPQFLISFYEKMQSDKGSIPDRFSAQQFSDYHSELNMSSLELGDSALYFCASSLAPRGRDDGYTFGSGTRLTVV.

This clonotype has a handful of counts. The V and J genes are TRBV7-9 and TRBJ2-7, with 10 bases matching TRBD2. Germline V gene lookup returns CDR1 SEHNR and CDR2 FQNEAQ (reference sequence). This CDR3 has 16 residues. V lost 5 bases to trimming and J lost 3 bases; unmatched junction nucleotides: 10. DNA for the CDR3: TGTGCCAGCAGCCCGGAAGGGACTAGCGAGCTCTACGAGCAGTACTTC. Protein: CASSPEGTSELYEQYF.

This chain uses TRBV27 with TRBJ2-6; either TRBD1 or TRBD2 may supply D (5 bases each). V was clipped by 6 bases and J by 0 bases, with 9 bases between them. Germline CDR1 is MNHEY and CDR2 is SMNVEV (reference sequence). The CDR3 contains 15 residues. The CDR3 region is CASRPGPSGANVLTF. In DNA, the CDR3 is TGTGCCAGCAGGCCGGGGCCCTCTGGGGCCAACGTCCTGACTTTC. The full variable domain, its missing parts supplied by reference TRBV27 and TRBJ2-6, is EAQVTQNPRYLITVTGKKLTVTCSQNMNHEYMSWYRQDPGLGLRQIYYSMNVEVTDKGDVPEGYKVSRKEKRNFPLILESPSPNQTSLYFCASRPGPSGANVLTFGAGSRLTVL.

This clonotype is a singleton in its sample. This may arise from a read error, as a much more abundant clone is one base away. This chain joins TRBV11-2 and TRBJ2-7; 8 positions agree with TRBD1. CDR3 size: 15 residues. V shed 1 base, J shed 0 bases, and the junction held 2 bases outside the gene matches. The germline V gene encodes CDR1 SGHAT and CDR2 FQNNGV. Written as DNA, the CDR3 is TGTGCCAGCAGCTTAGGACAGGGGCACTCCTACGAGCAGTACTTC. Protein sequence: CASSLGQGHSYEQYF.

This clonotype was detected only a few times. CDR3 nucleotides: TGTGCCAGCAGGCCACAGGGGTTCCATCAGCCCCAGCATTTT. Protein sequence: CASRPQGFHQPQHF. The chain couples TRBV27 to TRBJ1-5; 7 bases are shared with TRBD1. V shed 6 bases and J 5 bases; nucleotides not matched to a gene: 7. CDR1 and CDR2 from the germline V gene are MNHEY and SMNVEV (reference sequence). The CDR3 is 14 residues long.

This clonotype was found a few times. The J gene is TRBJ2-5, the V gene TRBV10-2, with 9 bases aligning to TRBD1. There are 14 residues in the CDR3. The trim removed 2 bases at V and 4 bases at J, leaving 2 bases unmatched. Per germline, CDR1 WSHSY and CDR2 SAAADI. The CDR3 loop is CASSENRGRETQYF. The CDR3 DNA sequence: TGCGCCAGCAGTGAGAACAGGGGGCGAGAGACCCAGTACTTC.

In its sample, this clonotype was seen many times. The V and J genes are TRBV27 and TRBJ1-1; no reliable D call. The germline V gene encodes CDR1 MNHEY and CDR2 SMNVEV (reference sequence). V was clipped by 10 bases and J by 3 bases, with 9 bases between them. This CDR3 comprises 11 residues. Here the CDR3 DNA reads TGTGCCACCGGCACGGACACTGAAGCTTTCTTT. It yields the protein CATGTDTEAFF.

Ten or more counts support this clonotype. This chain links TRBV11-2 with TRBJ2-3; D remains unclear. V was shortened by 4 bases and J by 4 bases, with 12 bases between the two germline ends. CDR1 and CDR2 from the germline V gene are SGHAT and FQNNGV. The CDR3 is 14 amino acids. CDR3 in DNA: TGTGCCAGCAGCTCTGTTACCGGTGCAGATACGCAGTATTTT. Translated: CASSSVTGADTQYF.

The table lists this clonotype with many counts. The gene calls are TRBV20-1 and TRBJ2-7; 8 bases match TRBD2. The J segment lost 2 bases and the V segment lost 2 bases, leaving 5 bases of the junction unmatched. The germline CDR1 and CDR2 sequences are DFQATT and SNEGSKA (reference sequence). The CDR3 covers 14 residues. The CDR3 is CSARNGRAAYEQYF. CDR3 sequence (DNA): TGCAGTGCTAGAAACGGGAGGGCGGCCTACGAGCAGTACTTC.

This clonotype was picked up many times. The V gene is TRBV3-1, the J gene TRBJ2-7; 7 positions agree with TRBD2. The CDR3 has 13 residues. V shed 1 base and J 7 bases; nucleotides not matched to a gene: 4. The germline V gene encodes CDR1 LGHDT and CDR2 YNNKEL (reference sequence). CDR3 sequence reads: CASSQGLGGEQYF. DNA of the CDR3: TGTGCCAGCAGCCAAGGTCTGGGAGGGGAGCAGTACTTC.

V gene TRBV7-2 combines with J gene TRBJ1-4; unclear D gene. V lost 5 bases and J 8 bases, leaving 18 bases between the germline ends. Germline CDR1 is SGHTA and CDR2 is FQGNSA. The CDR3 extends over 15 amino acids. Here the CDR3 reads CASSPSPGKGEKLFF. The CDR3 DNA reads TGTGCCAGCAGCCCTTCCCCGGGGAAAGGCGAAAAACTGTTTTTT.

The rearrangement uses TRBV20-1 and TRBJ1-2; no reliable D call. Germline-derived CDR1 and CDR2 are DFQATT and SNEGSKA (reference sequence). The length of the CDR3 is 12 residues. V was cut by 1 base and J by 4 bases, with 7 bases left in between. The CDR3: CSARGEFYGYTF. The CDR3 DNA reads TGCAGTGCTAGAGGGGAATTCTATGGCTACACCTTC.

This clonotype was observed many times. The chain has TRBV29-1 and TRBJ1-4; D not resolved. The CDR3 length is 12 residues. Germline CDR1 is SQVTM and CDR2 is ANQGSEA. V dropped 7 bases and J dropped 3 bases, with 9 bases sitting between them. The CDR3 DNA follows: TGCAGCGGAGGGAGTGCTAATGAAAAACTGTTTTTT. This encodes CSGGSANEKLFF.

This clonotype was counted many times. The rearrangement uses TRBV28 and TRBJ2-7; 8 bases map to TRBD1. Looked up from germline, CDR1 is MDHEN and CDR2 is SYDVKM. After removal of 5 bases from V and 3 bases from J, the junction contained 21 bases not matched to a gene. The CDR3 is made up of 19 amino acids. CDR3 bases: TGTGCCAGCAGTACTACGGACAGGGACGAATACCACCGAAACTACGAGCAGTACTTC. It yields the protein CASSTTDRDEYHRNYEQYF.

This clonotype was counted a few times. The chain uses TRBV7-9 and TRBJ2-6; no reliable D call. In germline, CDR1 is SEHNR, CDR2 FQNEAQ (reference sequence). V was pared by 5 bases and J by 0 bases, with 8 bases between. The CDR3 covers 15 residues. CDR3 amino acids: CASSVSYSGANVLTF. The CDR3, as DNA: TGTGCCAGCAGCGTGAGCTACTCTGGGGCCAACGTCCTGACTTTC.

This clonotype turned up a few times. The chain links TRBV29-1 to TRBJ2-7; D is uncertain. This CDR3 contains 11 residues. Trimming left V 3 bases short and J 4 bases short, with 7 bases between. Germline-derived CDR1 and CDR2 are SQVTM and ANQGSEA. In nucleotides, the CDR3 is TGCAGCGTTGATCTAGGATACGAGCAGTACTTC. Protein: CSVDLGYEQYF.